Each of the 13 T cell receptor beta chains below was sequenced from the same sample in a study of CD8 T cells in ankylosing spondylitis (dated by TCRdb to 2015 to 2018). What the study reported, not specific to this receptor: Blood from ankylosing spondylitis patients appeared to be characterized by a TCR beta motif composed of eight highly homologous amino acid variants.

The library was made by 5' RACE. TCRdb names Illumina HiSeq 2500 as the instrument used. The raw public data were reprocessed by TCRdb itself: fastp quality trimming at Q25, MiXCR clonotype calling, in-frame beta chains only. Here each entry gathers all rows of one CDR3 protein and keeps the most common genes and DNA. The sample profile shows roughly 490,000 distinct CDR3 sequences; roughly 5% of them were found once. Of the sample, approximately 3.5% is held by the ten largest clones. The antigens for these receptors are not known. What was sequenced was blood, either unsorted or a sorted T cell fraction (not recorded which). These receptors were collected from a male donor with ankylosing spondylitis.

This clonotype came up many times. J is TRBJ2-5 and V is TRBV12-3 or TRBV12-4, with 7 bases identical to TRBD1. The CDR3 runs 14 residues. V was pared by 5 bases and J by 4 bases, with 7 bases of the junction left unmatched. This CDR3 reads CASSPTGTGETQYF. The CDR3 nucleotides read TGTGCCAGCAGTCCGACAGGGACGGGAGAGACCCAGTACTTC.

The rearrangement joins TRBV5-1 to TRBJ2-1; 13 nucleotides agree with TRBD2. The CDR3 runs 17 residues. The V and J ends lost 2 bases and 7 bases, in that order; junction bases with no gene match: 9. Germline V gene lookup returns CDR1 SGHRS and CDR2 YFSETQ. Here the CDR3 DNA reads TGCGCCAGCAGCTTACTAGCGGGAGGGCCTAATCGGAATGAGCAGTTCTTC. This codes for CASSLLAGGPNRNEQFF.

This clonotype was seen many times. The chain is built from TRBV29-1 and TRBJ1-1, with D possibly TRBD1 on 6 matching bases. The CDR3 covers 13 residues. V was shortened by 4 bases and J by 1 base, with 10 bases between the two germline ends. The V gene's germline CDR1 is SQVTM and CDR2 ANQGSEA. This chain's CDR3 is CSVGYRENTEAFF. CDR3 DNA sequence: TGCAGCGTTGGGTACAGGGAGAACACTGAAGCTTTCTTT.

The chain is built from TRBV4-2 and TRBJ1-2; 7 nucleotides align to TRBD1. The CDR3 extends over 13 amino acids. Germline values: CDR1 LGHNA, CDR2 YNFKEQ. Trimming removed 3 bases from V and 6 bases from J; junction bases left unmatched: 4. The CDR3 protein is CASSQLTGDGYTF. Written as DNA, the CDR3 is TGTGCCAGCAGCCAGCTAACAGGGGATGGCTACACCTTC.

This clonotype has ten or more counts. CDR3 coding DNA: TGTGCCAGCAGCACCCAGGGACGGGGAACCGGGGAGCTGTTTTTT. This sequence encodes CASSTQGRGTGELFF. The chain has TRBV9 and TRBJ2-2; D assignment may be TRBD1 or TRBD2 (5 bases each). Trimming shortened V by 4 bases and J by 5 bases, and 15 bases separated the two germline ends. This CDR3 has 15 residues. Germline CDR1 is SGDLS and CDR2 is YYNGEE.

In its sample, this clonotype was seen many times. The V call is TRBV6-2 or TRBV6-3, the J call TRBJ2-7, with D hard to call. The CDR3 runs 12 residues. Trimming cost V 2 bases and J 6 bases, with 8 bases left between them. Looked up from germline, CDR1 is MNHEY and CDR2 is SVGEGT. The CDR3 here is CASSYVGAEQYF. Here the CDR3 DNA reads TGTGCCAGCAGTTACGTAGGTGCCGAGCAGTACTTC.

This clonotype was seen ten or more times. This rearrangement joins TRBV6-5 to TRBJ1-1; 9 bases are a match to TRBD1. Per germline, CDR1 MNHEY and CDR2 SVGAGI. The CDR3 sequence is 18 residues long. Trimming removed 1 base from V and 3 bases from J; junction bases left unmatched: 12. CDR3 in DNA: TGTGCCAGCAGTTACTTGATCCCGGACAGGGGAAAGGACACTGAAGCTTTCTTT. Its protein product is CASSYLIPDRGKDTEAFF.

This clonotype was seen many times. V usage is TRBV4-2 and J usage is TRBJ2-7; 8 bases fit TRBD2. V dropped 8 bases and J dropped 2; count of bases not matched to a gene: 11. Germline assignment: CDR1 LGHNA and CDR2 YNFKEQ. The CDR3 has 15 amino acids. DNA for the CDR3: TGTGCCAGCTCTAACCAGGCGGGAGGCCCCTACGAGCAGTACTTC. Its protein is CASSNQAGGPYEQYF.

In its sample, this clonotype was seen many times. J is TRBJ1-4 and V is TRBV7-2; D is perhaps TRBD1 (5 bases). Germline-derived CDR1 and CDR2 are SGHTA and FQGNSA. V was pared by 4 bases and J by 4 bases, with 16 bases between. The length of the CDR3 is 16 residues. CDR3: CASSSQGPGFNEKLFF. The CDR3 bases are TGTGCCAGCAGCTCACAAGGGCCAGGGTTTAATGAAAAACTGTTTTTT.

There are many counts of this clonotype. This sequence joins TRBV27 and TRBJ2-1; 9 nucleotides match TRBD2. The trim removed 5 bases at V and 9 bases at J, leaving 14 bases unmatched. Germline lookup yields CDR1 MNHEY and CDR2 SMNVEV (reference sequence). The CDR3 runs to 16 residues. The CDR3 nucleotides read TGTGCCAGCAGTATCTCGGCGGGAGGGAGGTTAGGTGAGCAGTTCTTC. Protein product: CASSISAGGRLGEQFF.

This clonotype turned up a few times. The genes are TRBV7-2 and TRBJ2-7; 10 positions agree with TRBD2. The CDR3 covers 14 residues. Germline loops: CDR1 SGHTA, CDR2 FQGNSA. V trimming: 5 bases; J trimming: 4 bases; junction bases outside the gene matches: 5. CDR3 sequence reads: CASSPGLARYEQYF. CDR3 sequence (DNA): TGTGCCAGCAGCCCGGGACTAGCGCGGTACGAGCAGTACTTC.

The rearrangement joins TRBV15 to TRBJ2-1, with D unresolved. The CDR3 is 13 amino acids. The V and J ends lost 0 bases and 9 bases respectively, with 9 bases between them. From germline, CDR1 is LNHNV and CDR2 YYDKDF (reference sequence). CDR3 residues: CATSRDWAGEQFF. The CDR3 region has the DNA TGTGCCACCAGCAGAGATTGGGCTGGTGAGCAGTTCTTC.

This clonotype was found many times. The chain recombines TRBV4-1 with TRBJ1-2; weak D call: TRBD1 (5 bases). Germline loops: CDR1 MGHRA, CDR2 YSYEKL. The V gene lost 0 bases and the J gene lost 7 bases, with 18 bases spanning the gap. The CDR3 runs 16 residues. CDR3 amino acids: CASSQDRDGPWGGYTF. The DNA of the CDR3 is TGCGCCAGCAGCCAAGATCGGGACGGTCCGTGGGGTGGCTACACCTTC.